What follows describes a single TCR beta chain. What it binds is not known. The protocol was immunoSEQ multiplex PCR, while the TCRdb copy is restricted to in-frame clones and leaves out a portion. The sample has about 120,000 clones; approximately 90% are singletons. The entry originates in a study of T cell responses to AZD1222 COVID-19 vaccine. Looking at the study overall: Investigators merged groups given second doses at roughly 4 or roughly 12 weeks.

Whole-study results and caveats: CD4 TCRs associated with vaccination spanned spike, dominating at 160-218 and 743-854. At study baseline, merely roughly 6 AZD1222 recipients were seropositive.

Germline assignment: CDR1 LNHNV and CDR2 YYDKDF (reference sequence). Trimming removed 4 bases from V and 1 base from J; junction bases left unmatched: 12. The CDR3 runs to 18 residues. The clonotype was recovered from an adult in good health. V and J are TRBV15 and TRBJ2-2, with TRBD2 matching over 7 bases. The sample here was peripheral blood, taken on day 0 of AZD1222 vaccination. CDR3 residues: CATSTYKWGGMNTGELFF. Written as DNA, the CDR3 is TGTGCCACCAGCACTTACAAGTGGGGAGGGATGAACACCGGGGAGCTGTTTTTT. The full variable domain, completed using reference TRBV15 and TRBJ2-2, is DAMVIQNPRYQVTQFGKPVTLSCSQTLNHNVMYWYQQKSSQAPKLLFHYYDKDFNNEADTPDNFQSRRPNTSFCFLDIRSPGLGDTAMYLCATSTYKWGGMNTGELFFGEGSRLTVL.